This TCR delta chain was obtained from a study of gamma-delta T cells after stem cell transplantation. TCRdb used CATT to re-call clones from the RT-PCR reads. Here the sample spans about 5,400 delta-chain clones, approximately 10% being singletons. Points on this clone: The amino acid sequence in TCRdb belongs to a much larger clone and departs from this DNA's translation at residue 12, likely a sequencing read error; the sequence shown is translated from the DNA.

Per germline, CDR1 GEAIGNYY and CDR2 EKD. This CDR3 has 15 residues. Specimen: gamma-delta T cells. The rearrangement links TRDV2 to TRDJ1; a possible D gene is TRDD2 (5 bases). The receptor was derived from a human donor. It is not recorded whose cells these are; they may come from a transplant donor. CDR3 DNA sequence: TGTGCCTGTGATGATATGTTGACCTACACCGATAACCTCATCTTT. This codes for CACDDMLTYTDNLIF.